This is a list of T cell receptor beta chains from one sample in a study of Ad26.COV2.S vaccination and SARS-CoV-2 variants. Repertoires were generated with immunoSEQ multiplex PCR, while TCRdb's copy carries only in-frame clones and drops some. Seen here are hundreds of thousands of clones, over 75% observed once, and the top ten hold about 3.6%. Sequenced here: peripheral blood, sampled in a trial of Ad26.COV2.S vaccine versus placebo. Every receptor here comes from a person between 18 and 65 years old who received the Ad26.COV2.S COVID-19 vaccine or a placebo. Each CDR3 is given with its conserved first and last residue. D genes are given only for firm matches. Rows give clone size only sometimes, using once, few, many, or a class for an expanded clone.

clone_size,v_call,j_call,d_call,cdr3_aa,cdr3_nt
-,TRBV7-3,TRBJ1-2,-,CASSLIPDQGYTF,TGTGCCAGCAGCCTAATTCCCGATCAAGGCTACACCTTC
-,TRBV5-1,TRBJ1-6,-,CASSPGYSYNSPLHF,TGCGCCAGCAGCCCAGGGTACTCCTATAATTCACCCCTCCACTTT
-,TRBV6-6,TRBJ1-1,-,CASSYTLQGNTEAFF,TGTGCCAGCAGTTACACCCTACAGGGGAACACTGAAGCTTTCTTT
-,TRBV27,TRBJ1-6,-,CASSLDSRGSPLHF,TGTGCCAGCAGTTTGGATAGCAGGGGTTCACCCCTCCACTTT
-,TRBV5-1,TRBJ1-5,-,CASRAGVGDQPQHF,TGCGCCAGCAGGGCAGGGGTCGGGGATCAGCCCCAGCATTTT
once,TRBV7-8,TRBJ1-5,-,CASSLLSLQGSDNQPQHF,TGTGCCAGCAGCTTACTCAGTCTACAGGGAAGCGACAATCAGCCCCAGCATTTT
-,TRBV30,TRBJ2-3,TRBD1,CAWYRGRTDTQYF,TGTGCCTGGTACAGGGGGCGCACAGATACGCAGTATTTT
once,TRBV7-9,TRBJ1-4,TRBD1,CASSLIQGGKLFF,TGTGCCAGCAGCCTTATCCAGGGGGGAAAACTGTTTTTT
-,TRBV5-6,TRBJ1-2,-,CASRRTVYGYTF,TGTGCCAGCAGAAGGACGGTCTATGGCTACACCTTC
-,TRBV9,TRBJ2-3,-,CASSGSGGIIDTQYF,TGTGCCAGCAGCGGTAGCGGTGGTATCATAGATACGCAGTATTTT
-,TRBV10-2,TRBJ2-1,TRBD2,CASSSGLAGGSDEQFF,TGCGCCAGCAGCTCCGGACTAGCGGGAGGGTCGGATGAGCAGTTCTTC
once,TRBV29-1,TRBJ2-3,-,CSVERQVRDTQYF,TGCAGCGTTGAAAGGCAGGTTCGGGATACGCAGTATTTT
-,TRBV30,TRBJ2-3,-,CAWASFSTDTQYF,TGTGCCTGGGCTAGTTTCAGCACAGATACGCAGTATTTT
-,TRBV6-2/TRBV6-3,TRBJ2-7,-,CASSNGHTLVHEQYF,TGTGCCAGCAGCAATGGACATACCCTGGTACACGAGCAGTACTTC
-,TRBV7-6,TRBJ1-5,-,CASSLDGNRDQPQHF,TGTGCCAGCAGCTTAGATGGGAATCGGGATCAGCCCCAGCATTTT
-,TRBV2,TRBJ1-2,-,CASSESGLPGYTF,TGTGCCAGCAGTGAATCAGGGTTACCTGGCTACACCTTC
few,TRBV5-1,TRBJ2-7,TRBD1,CASSSTDRGAYEQYF,TGCGCCAGCAGTTCCACGGACAGGGGGGCCTACGAGCAGTACTTC
few,TRBV12-5,TRBJ2-3,-,CASGTGFRADTQYF,TGTGCTAGTGGCACAGGGTTCCGGGCAGATACGCAGTATTTT
-,TRBV5-1,TRBJ1-3,TRBD1,CASSAGGAEAGNTIYF,TGCGCCAGCAGTGCAGGGGGCGCCGAGGCTGGAAACACCATATATTTT
-,TRBV2,TRBJ2-7,-,CAAAGGYSYEQYF,TGTGCCGCCGCGGGCGGATATTCCTACGAGCAGTACTTC
-,TRBV9,TRBJ1-2,TRBD1,CASSANTGTANYGYTF,TGTGCCAGCAGCGCCAATACCGGGACAGCTAACTATGGCTACACCTTC
once,TRBV19,TRBJ1-4,-,CASSRTENEKLFF,TGTGCCAGTAGTCGGACAGAGAATGAAAAACTGTTTTTT
-,TRBV6-5,TRBJ1-5,TRBD1,CASSLQGAGNQPQHF,TGTGCCAGCAGCCTACAGGGGGCAGGCAATCAGCCCCAGCATTTT
-,TRBV5-1,TRBJ2-7,TRBD1,CASSRGQGSSYEQYF,TGCGCCAGCAGCCGGGGACAGGGGTCCTCCTACGAGCAGTACTTC
-,TRBV5-4,TRBJ1-1,TRBD1,CASSPDPTGWASLSEAFF,TGTGCCAGCAGCCCGGACCCGACAGGGTGGGCCTCTTTGTCTGAAGCTTTCTTT
-,TRBV3-1/TRBV3-2,TRBJ2-2,-,CASSPRRELAGELFF,TGTGCCAGCAGCCCCCGGCGGGAACTGGCCGGGGAGCTGTTTTTT
-,TRBV30,TRBJ1-2,-,CAWTGNTYYGYTF,TGTGCCTGGACTGGAAATACTTACTATGGCTACACCTTC
-,TRBV20-1,TRBJ1-4,-,CSASTNEKLFF,TGCAGTGCTAGTACTAATGAAAAACTGTTTTTT
-,TRBV7-2,TRBJ2-5,TRBD1,CASSTGQAETQYF,TGTGCCAGCAGCACCGGACAGGCCGAGACCCAGTACTTC
-,TRBV18,TRBJ2-3,-,CASSPLNTDTQYF,TGTGCCAGCTCACCACTTAACACAGATACGCAGTATTTT
-,TRBV23-1,TRBJ2-3,TRBD1,CASSQPGGTDTQYF,TGCGCCAGCAGTCAGCCAGGGGGTACAGATACGCAGTATTTT
few,TRBV3-1/TRBV3-2,TRBJ1-2,-,CASSPRENYGYTF,TGTGCCAGCAGCCCCCGCGAGAACTATGGCTACACCTTC